The sequence of this T cell receptor (beta chain) was determined in a study of cytomegalovirus exposure and HLA in healthy donors. Study-wide results and caveats: Later analysis revealed greater clonal expansion in HLA-associated TCR beta chains than in equally common others. The authors excluded some V segments, including TRBV6-2 and TRBV6-3, as indistinguishable. Accounts indicate the classifier identified cytomegalovirus status with strong specificity and sensitivity.

This CDR3 has 14 residues. Germline V gene data show CDR1 as LNHNV and CDR2 as YYDKDF (reference sequence). Trimming shortened V by 9 bases and J by 0 bases, and 12 bases separated the two germline ends. Notes on this clone: Its cognate antigen is unknown.

Primers included in the PCR were 60 Vbeta and 13 Jbeta primers. Some clones are missing from TCRdb's copy, which holds only in-frame ones; the method was immunoSEQ multiplex PCR. The table records about 35,000 clones, roughly 78% of them present only once. This chain links TRBV15 with TRBJ1-5; a possible D gene is TRBD1 (6 bases). Sequencing was done on a sample of PBMCs. This receptor was identified in a male donor in good health and CMV-seronegative. CDR3: CATGDRYSNQPQHF. The CDR3, as DNA: TGTGCCACTGGCGACAGGTATAGCAATCAGCCCCAGCATTTT. Together with reference TRBV15 and TRBJ1-5, the CDR3 gives the full variable domain: DAMVIQNPRYQVTQFGKPVTLSCSQTLNHNVMYWYQQKSSQAPKLLFHYYDKDFNNEADTPDNFQSRRPNTSFCFLDIRSPGLGDTAMYLCATGDRYSNQPQHFGDGTRLSIL.